A selection of T cell receptor beta chains follows, all from one sample in a study of vaccination and CD4 T cells after COVID-19. TCRdb re-called the PCR reads through MiXCR, storing one row per CDR3 protein. The table has 4,000 to 5,000 distinct CDR3 sequences, about 35% seen once. These receptors have no known antigen. The sequenced material came from CD4+ T cells from blood, cultured in vitro. These receptors all stem from a human donor in good health. Each CDR3 is given with its conserved first and last residue. The D gene is left open where the match is weak. The size of a clone is reported for some rows only, either as once, few or many, or as a class for expanded clones.

cdr3_aa: CSASVWRGDGYTF
cdr3_nt: TGCAGTGCTAGCGTGTGGAGAGGGGATGGCTACACCTTC
j_call: TRBJ1-2
v_call: TRBV20-1
cdr3_length: 13
d_call: NA
clone_size: NA

cdr3_aa: CASSEEGVSAFF
cdr3_nt: TGTGCCAGCAGTGAAGAAGGGGTTTCAGCTTTCTTT
j_call: TRBJ1-1
v_call: TRBV2
cdr3_length: 12
d_call: NA
clone_size: few

cdr3_aa: CASSLDGAIRSPLHF
cdr3_nt: TGTGCCAGCAGCCTGGACGGAGCCATAAGATCACCCCTCCACTTT
j_call: TRBJ1-6
v_call: TRBV7-9
cdr3_length: 15
d_call: NA
clone_size: NA

cdr3_aa: CAITGQGDTEAFF
cdr3_nt: TGTGCCATCACGGGCCAGGGGGACACTGAAGCTTTCTTT
j_call: TRBJ1-1
v_call: TRBV10-3
cdr3_length: 13
d_call: TRBD1
clone_size: few

cdr3_aa: CASSTLTGGPNGYTF
cdr3_nt: TGTGCCAGCAGTACCTTGACAGGGGGCCCGAATGGCTACACCTTC
j_call: TRBJ1-2
v_call: TRBV27
cdr3_length: 15
d_call: TRBD1
clone_size: few

cdr3_aa: CASSEGTSGGGEQFF
cdr3_nt: TGTGCCAGCAGTGAAGGGACTAGCGGGGGGGGTGAGCAGTTCTTC
j_call: TRBJ2-1
v_call: TRBV6-4
cdr3_length: 15
d_call: TRBD2
clone_size: NA

cdr3_aa: CASSLASGTLSTEAFF
cdr3_nt: TGTGCCAGCAGCTTAGCCTCCGGGACGCTGAGCACTGAAGCTTTCTTT
j_call: TRBJ1-1
v_call: TRBV7-3
cdr3_length: 16
d_call: NA
clone_size: few

cdr3_aa: CASSYLQGNTEAFF
cdr3_nt: TGTGCCAGCAGTTACTTGCAGGGGAACACTGAAGCTTTCTTT
j_call: TRBJ1-1
v_call: TRBV6-5
cdr3_length: 14
d_call: NA
clone_size: few

cdr3_aa: CASITGDGPNTEAFF
cdr3_nt: TGTGCCAGCATTACAGGGGACGGGCCTAACACTGAAGCTTTCTTT
j_call: TRBJ1-1
v_call: TRBV2
cdr3_length: 15
d_call: TRBD1
clone_size: medium-sized

cdr3_aa: CATSRITTDWDGYTF
cdr3_nt: TGTGCCACCAGCAGAATAACGACGGATTGGGATGGCTACACCTTC
j_call: TRBJ1-2
v_call: TRBV15
cdr3_length: 15
d_call: NA
clone_size: NA

cdr3_aa: CASSYGRGYTF
cdr3_nt: TGTGCCAGCAGTTACGGGAGAGGCTACACCTTC
j_call: TRBJ1-2
v_call: TRBV6-5
cdr3_length: 11
d_call: NA
clone_size: few

cdr3_aa: CATLDYGYTF
cdr3_nt: TGTGCCACCCTGGACTATGGCTACACCTTC
j_call: TRBJ1-2
v_call: TRBV10-3
cdr3_length: 10
d_call: NA
clone_size: few

cdr3_aa: CASSSTSGGGTDTQYF
cdr3_nt: TGTGCCAGCAGCTCAACAAGCGGGGGAGGCACAGATACGCAGTATTTT
j_call: TRBJ2-3
v_call: TRBV7-3
cdr3_length: 16
d_call: TRBD2
clone_size: NA